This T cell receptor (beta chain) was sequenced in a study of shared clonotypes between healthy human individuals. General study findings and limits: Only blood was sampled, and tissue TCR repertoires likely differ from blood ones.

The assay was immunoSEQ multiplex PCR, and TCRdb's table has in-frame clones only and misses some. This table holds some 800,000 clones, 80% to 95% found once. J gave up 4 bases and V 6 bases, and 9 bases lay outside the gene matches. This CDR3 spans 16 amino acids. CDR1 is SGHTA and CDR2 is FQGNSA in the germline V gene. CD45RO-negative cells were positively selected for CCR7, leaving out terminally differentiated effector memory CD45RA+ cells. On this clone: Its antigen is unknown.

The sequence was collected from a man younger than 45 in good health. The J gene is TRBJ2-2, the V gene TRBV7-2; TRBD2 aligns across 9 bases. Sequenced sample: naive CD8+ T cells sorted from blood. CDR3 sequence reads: CASRYMGGRATGELFF. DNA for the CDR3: TGTGCCAGCAGATATATGGGCGGGAGGGCCACCGGGGAGCTGTTTTTT. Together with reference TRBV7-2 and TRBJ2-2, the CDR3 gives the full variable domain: GAGVSQSPSNKVTEKGKDVELRCDPISGHTALYWYRQSLGQGLEFLIYFQGNSAPDKSGLPSDRFSAERTGGSVSTLTIQRTQQEDSAVYLCASRYMGGRATGELFFGEGSRLTVL.